The 26 T cell receptor beta chains listed next were all sequenced from one sample in a study of cytomegalovirus exposure and HLA in healthy donors. This PCR relied on a set of 60 Vbeta primers and 13 Jbeta primers. Clones were sequenced by immunoSEQ multiplex PCR, and TCRdb holds only the in-frame ones, with some missing. This sample's table has approximately 100,000 clones. The sample comprised PBMCs. These receptors were obtained from a man between 45 and 60 years old in good health and CMV-seronegative.

The chain joins TRBV9 to TRBJ2-7, with 7 bases identical to TRBD1. The V gene end was trimmed by 3 bases and the J gene end by 3 bases; junction bases not matched to a gene: 3. This CDR3 region has 13 residues. The germline V gene encodes CDR1 SGDLS and CDR2 YYNGEE. As DNA, the CDR3 is TGTGCCAGCAGCGCGAGGGACAGCTACGAGCAGTACTTC. Protein sequence: CASSARDSYEQYF.

The rearrangement uses TRBV10-1 and TRBJ2-3; D remains unclear. The ends were cut back, 3 bases at V and 6 bases at J, with 13 bases in the middle. CDR1 and CDR2 (germline): WNHNN, SYGVQD (reference sequence). The CDR3 has 14 residues. CDR3 DNA sequence: TGCGCCAGCAGTGATGGCCGAACCGTGGATACGCAGTATTTT. Translated: CASSDGRTVDTQYF.

V is TRBV4-3 and J is TRBJ2-1, with TRBD2 matching 9 bases. The CDR3 is made up of 16 amino acids. The germline V gene encodes CDR1 LGHNA and CDR2 YSLEER. J was trimmed by 4 bases and V by 0 bases; bases with no gene match: 4. The CDR3 loop reads CASSQDFSGGYNEQFF. CDR3 in DNA: TGCGCCAGCAGCCAAGATTTTAGCGGGGGATACAATGAGCAGTTCTTC.

V is TRBV12-5 and J is TRBJ1-5, with D maybe TRBD1 (5 bases). CDR3 length: 17 amino acids. Trimming stripped 5 bases from V and 5 bases from J, with 22 bases between. CDR1 is LGHNT and CDR2 is FRNRAP in the germline V gene. CDR3 nucleotides: TGTGCTAGTGGTCCTAATTACGACAGTGAACGCTATCAGCCCCAGCATTTT. Protein sequence: CASGPNYDSERYQPQHF.

The rearrangement joins TRBV6-5 to TRBJ1-2; 8 bases are shared with TRBD1. Looked up from germline, CDR1 is MNHEY and CDR2 is SVGAGI. Trimming at V came to 2 bases and at J to 7 bases, leaving 6 bases not matched to a gene. CDR3 length equals 14 residues. The CDR3 nucleotides are TGTGCCAGCAGTTACCTACAGGGGGAAGGTGGCTACACCTTC. Residues: CASSYLQGEGGYTF.

V usage is TRBV7-5 and J usage is TRBJ2-1; the DNA was not used to check the table's D call, TRBD2. TRBV7-5 is a pseudogene segment. The CDR3 is 14 amino acids. The DNA for the CDR3 is TGTGCCAGAAGCTTCACTAGCGGGAAATATGAGCAGTTCTTC. Its translation is CARSFTSGKYEQFF.

This chain connects TRBV9 to TRBJ2-1; 9 nucleotides agree with TRBD1. Germline CDR1 is SGDLS and CDR2 is YYNGEE. V dropped 8 bases and J dropped 0; count of bases not matched to a gene: 6. The CDR3 consists of 15 residues. CDR3 loop: CASSYRGLSYNEQFF. The CDR3 DNA reads TGTGCCAGTTCTTACAGGGGGCTCTCCTACAATGAGCAGTTCTTC.

The chain recombines TRBV2 with TRBJ2-7; 10 bases line up with TRBD2. The CDR3 has 12 residues. From germline, CDR1 is SNHLY and CDR2 FYNNEI. CDR3 residues: CGSSGSSYEQYF. CDR3 DNA sequence: TGTGGCTCTAGCGGGAGTTCCTACGAGCAGTACTTC.

The V call is TRBV19, the J call TRBJ2-2, with 9 positions matching TRBD2. Per the germline V gene, CDR1 is LNHDA and CDR2 is SQIVND (reference sequence). V gave up 5 bases and J gave up 4 bases; unmatched junction bases: 8. The CDR3 covers 16 residues. DNA of the CDR3: TGTGCCAGTAGTCCCGTAGCGGGAGCTCGCACCGGGGAGCTGTTTTTT. Its protein product is CASSPVAGARTGELFF.

The chain recombines TRBV5-4 with TRBJ2-1; TRBD2 matches at 11 bases. Germline V gene data show CDR1 as SGHNT and CDR2 as YYREEE (reference sequence). This CDR3 region has 17 residues. With 4 bases clipped from V and 8 bases from J, the junction kept 14 bases outside the gene matches. CDR3 protein: CASSRGLAANPTDEQFF. CDR3 in DNA: TGTGCCAGCAGCAGGGGACTAGCGGCAAACCCGACCGATGAGCAGTTCTTC.

The chain is built from TRBV5-1 and TRBJ2-5, with 8 bases lining up with TRBD2. CDR3 length: 15 residues. Trimming took 0 bases from V and 1 from J; bases not matched to a gene: 2. In germline, CDR1 is SGHRS, CDR2 YFSETQ. Here the CDR3 DNA reads TGCGCCAGCAGCTTGGGCGGGGGGTCCCAAGAGACCCAGTACTTC. Its protein is CASSLGGGSQETQYF.

The gene calls are TRBV10-2 and TRBJ2-1; D might be TRBD2 (5 bases). V lost 6 bases to trimming and J lost 2 bases, with 8 bases between them. Germline CDR1 is WSHSY and CDR2 is SAAADI. The CDR3 is made up of 13 amino acids. CDR3: CASRDLTYNEQFF. CDR3 bases: TGCGCCAGCAGGGACTTAACCTACAATGAGCAGTTCTTC.

The chain links TRBV10-1 to TRBJ1-1; tentatively, D is TRBD1 (5 bases). V shed 8 bases and J shed 2 bases, with 12 bases lying between them. CDR3 length equals 13 residues. Germline V gene data show CDR1 as WNHNN and CDR2 as SYGVQD (reference sequence). The CDR3 DNA sequence: TGCGCCAGCCGTTCGGGACTTAACACTGAAGCTTTCTTT. This gives the protein CASRSGLNTEAFF.

In nucleotides, the CDR3 is TGCGCCAGCAGCTTGACCTTAGCGGGAGGGATGAATGAGCAGTTCTTC. It translates to CASSLTLAGGMNEQFF. This rearrangement joins TRBV5-1 to TRBJ2-1, with TRBD2 matching 11 bases. The CDR3 is 16 residues long. Trimming removed 1 base from V and 7 bases from J; junction bases left unmatched: 7. The germline V gene encodes CDR1 SGHRS and CDR2 YFSETQ. The full variable domain, its missing parts supplied by reference TRBV5-1 and TRBJ2-1, is KAGVTQTPRYLIKTRGQQVTLSCSPISGHRSVSWYQQTPGQGLQFLFEYFSETQRNKGNFPGRFSGRQFSNSRSEMNVSTLELGDSALYLCASSLTLAGGMNEQFFGPGTRLTVL.

The chain carries TRBV13 and TRBJ2-5, with a weak D call TRBD2 (6 bases). The DNA end is more similar to TRBJ2-7, so the J call may be wrong. Germline V gene data show CDR1 as PRHDT and CDR2 as FYEKMQ (reference sequence). This CDR3 comprises 16 residues. CDR3 DNA sequence: TGTGCCAGCAGCTATGGACGGGACTCACAGCCCTACGAGCAGTACTTC. Translating gives CASSYGRDSQPYEQYF.

About this clone itself: Other DNA sequences in the same sample also yield this CDR3. This rearrangement joins TRBV5-4 to TRBJ2-7; TRBD1 matches 9 bases. There are 15 residues in the CDR3. J lost 3 bases, V lost 3 bases, and 7 bases had no gene match. Germline loops: CDR1 SGHNT, CDR2 YYREEE (reference sequence). In DNA, the CDR3 is TGTGCCAGCAGCTCACCGGGACAGGGAAACTACGAGCAGTACTTC. Amino acid sequence: CASSSPGQGNYEQYF.

This chain uses TRBV5-1 with TRBJ1-3; D gene uncertain. The CDR3 has 16 amino acids. The V and J ends lost 0 bases and 0 bases respectively, with 10 bases between them. Germline CDR1 and CDR2: SGHRS and YFSETQ. The CDR3 sequence is CASSLEAGLSGNTIYF. CDR3 nucleotide sequence: TGCGCCAGCAGCTTGGAGGCAGGACTCTCTGGAAACACCATATATTTT.

This sequence joins TRBV30 and TRBJ2-2; TRBD2 might be the D (6 bases). The CDR3 consists of 14 residues. Trimming pared 6 bases from V and 6 bases from J, leaving 17 bases between. The germline V gene encodes CDR1 GTSNPN and CDR2 SVGIG (reference sequence). CDR3 sequence (DNA): TGTGCCTGCGGAACTAGCCGAACCCCCGGGGAGCTGTTTTTT. It specifies CACGTSRTPGELFF.

The V gene is TRBV5-1, the J gene TRBJ1-1; D is perhaps TRBD1 (6 bases). This CDR3 is built from 15 residues. Germline-derived CDR1 and CDR2 are SGHRS and YFSETQ. The V end was cut by 1 base, the J end by 0 bases, with 10 bases between. DNA for the CDR3: TGCGCCAGCAGCTTGAGGGGGATGATGAACACTGAAGCTTTCTTT. Amino acids: CASSLRGMMNTEAFF.

J is TRBJ1-4 and V is TRBV18, with TRBD1 as a possible D gene (5 bases). The germline V and J ends were trimmed by 6 bases and 8 bases, with 16 bases remaining between them. The CDR3 sequence is 14 residues long. The germline gives CDR1 KGHSH, CDR2 LQKENI. The chain's CDR3 is CASSTKEGREKLFF. The DNA for the CDR3 is TGTGCCAGCTCGACGAAGGAGGGACGGGAAAAACTGTTTTTT.

The rearrangement uses TRBV27 and TRBJ2-2; 12 bases line up with TRBD2. Per germline, CDR1 MNHEY and CDR2 SMNVEV (reference sequence). J gave up 1 base and V 2 bases, and 5 bases lay outside the gene matches. This CDR3 is 18 amino acids long. CDR3 coding DNA: TGTGCCAGCAGTTTAAGTCTAGCGGGAGGGCTGAACACCGGGGAGCTGTTTTTT. Protein: CASSLSLAGGLNTGELFF.

This chain links TRBV29-1 with TRBJ1-2; 8 bases agree with TRBD1. Per the germline V gene, CDR1 is SQVTM and CDR2 is ANQGSEA. V was clipped by 5 bases and J by 4 bases; unmatched bases: 3. CDR3 length: 12 amino acids. DNA of the CDR3: TGCAGCGTTCAGACAGGGGTCTATGGCTACACCTTC. Translating it yields CSVQTGVYGYTF.

The chain joins TRBV11-3 to TRBJ2-6; TRBD2 agrees at 7 bases. Per the germline V gene, CDR1 is SGHNT and CDR2 is YENEEA. V was clipped by 5 bases and J by 4 bases; unmatched bases: 5. The CDR3 is 15 amino acids. The CDR3 coding sequence is TGTGCCAGCAGCCCGGGGGGAGCCGGGGCCAACGTCCTGACTTTC. Its protein is CASSPGGAGANVLTF.

The genes are TRBV9 and TRBJ1-3; D unclear. V shed 0 bases and J shed 0 bases, with 10 bases lying between them. Germline-derived CDR1 and CDR2 are SGDLS and YYNGEE. The CDR3 extends over 16 amino acids. The CDR3: CASSVAARSSGNTIYF. As DNA, the CDR3 is TGTGCCAGCAGCGTAGCGGCCCGGAGCTCTGGAAACACCATATATTTT.

The chain uses TRBV25-1 and TRBJ1-2, with D unresolved. V was clipped by 3 bases and J by 1 base, with 21 bases between them. Germline-derived CDR1 and CDR2 are MGHDK and SYGVNS. The CDR3 runs to 18 residues. The CDR3, as DNA: TGTGCCAGCAGTGATTCGCCCGACCCCGGGGATATTAACTATGGCTACACCTTC. Encoded protein: CASSDSPDPGDINYGYTF.

The chain combines TRBV4-3 with TRBJ1-2, with D possibly matching TRBD1 (5 bases). Trimming stripped 2 bases from V and 0 bases from J, with 10 bases between. The length of the CDR3 is 15 residues. Germline values: CDR1 LGHNA, CDR2 YSLEER. CDR3: CASSQTQGPNYGYTF. In DNA form, the CDR3 reads TGCGCCAGCAGCCAAACCCAGGGTCCTAACTATGGCTACACCTTC.